Shown below are 32 T cell receptor beta chains from a single sample sequenced in a study of blood T cells in healthy people across ages. Primers used in a second PCR of roughly 6 to 11 cycles were a sample-barcoded 5' primer and a J-beta primer mix. TCRdb recomputed calls from the 5' RACE reads with MiXCR, one row per CDR3 protein. Found here are more than 700,000 distinct CDR3 sequences, approximately 55% of them singletons; the top ten hold approximately 40%. Sample: blood. Receptors were obtained from a man aged 80 or over in good health.

This clonotype was detected once. This chain joins TRBV11-2 and TRBJ2-7, with D unresolved. Germline V gives CDR1 SGHAT, CDR2 FQNNGV. V gave up 2 bases and J gave up 9 bases, with 17 bases separating them. CDR3 length: 14 amino acids. The CDR3 spells CASSLNPALVRQYF. CDR3 bases: TGTGCCAGCAGCTTAAATCCAGCCCTGGTACGGCAGTACTTC.

The table lists this clonotype with a few counts. The chain has TRBV10-3 and TRBJ2-1; D is perhaps TRBD1 (8 bases). The germline gives CDR1 ENHRY, CDR2 SYGVKD. The V and J ends lost 2 bases and 9 bases respectively, with 26 bases between them. This CDR3 has 18 residues. The CDR3 region has the DNA TGTGCCATCAGTGAGACCAGCGGGACAGGTGACCGTAGAAGTGAGCAGTTCTTC. Encoded protein: CAISETSGTGDRRSEQFF.

This chain connects TRBV20-1 to TRBJ2-1; D might be TRBD1 (6 bases). This CDR3 has 14 residues. Germline V gene sequence: CDR1 DFQATT, CDR2 SNEGSKA (reference sequence). V lost 2 bases and J 5 bases, leaving 13 bases between the germline ends. The CDR3 coding sequence is TGCAGTGCTAGAAAGCGAAGGGGGAACAATGAGCAGTTCTTC. Its protein is CSARKRRGNNEQFF.

This chain uses TRBV12-3 or TRBV12-4 with TRBJ1-2, with D hard to call. The CDR3 contains 15 residues. Trimming stripped 6 bases from V and 4 bases from J, with 18 bases between. In DNA, the CDR3 is TGTGCCAGCAGCCTCAAGACGGTTAGTCCCTATGGCTACACCTTC. Protein sequence: CASSLKTVSPYGYTF.

This sequence joins TRBV7-2 and TRBJ2-1; tentatively, D is TRBD2 (5 bases). Trimming removed 5 bases at V and 5 bases at J, with 25 bases between. The CDR3 has 18 amino acids. Germline CDR1 and CDR2: SGHTA and FQGNSA. CDR3 sequence: CASSAWTFPGPPNNEQFF. The CDR3 coding sequence is TGTGCCAGCAGCGCGTGGACTTTCCCCGGTCCCCCAAACAATGAGCAGTTCTTC.

On this clonotype: One end of the junction fails to match germline, which may point to a read error. The chain is built from TRBV20-1 and TRBJ2-4; maybe TRBD2 (6 bases). The last part of the DNA fits TRBJ2-5 better; the J call may be wrong. Germline V gene lookup returns CDR1 DFQATT and CDR2 SNEGSKA (reference sequence). The CDR3 has 14 residues. CDR3 DNA: TGCAGTGCTAGTGGGGGGAGTAATCAAGTGACCCAGTACTTC. This encodes CSASGGSNQVTQYF.

The chain carries TRBV7-8 and TRBJ2-1; a possible D gene is TRBD2 (6 bases). Germline V gene lookup returns CDR1 SGHVS and CDR2 FQNEAQ. Trimming stripped 5 bases from V and 5 bases from J, with 16 bases between. This CDR3 spans 15 amino acids. The CDR3 is CASSEGLQMNNEQFF. The CDR3 DNA sequence: TGTGCCAGCAGCGAGGGACTGCAAATGAACAATGAGCAGTTCTTC.

V and J are TRBV20-1 and TRBJ2-4, with D possibly called TRBD1 or TRBD2 (5 bases each). Germline CDR1 DFQATT, CDR2 SNEGSKA (reference sequence). Trimming stripped 5 bases from V and 6 bases from J, with 20 bases between. CDR3 size: 15 residues. In DNA form, the CDR3 reads TGCAGTGCTCCGAAACCCGGGGCCCTGAGAAACATTCAGTACTTC. This encodes CSAPKPGALRNIQYF.

This rearrangement joins TRBV29-1 to TRBJ2-5; D may be TRBD2 (6 bases). The CDR3 totals 14 residues. CDR1 and CDR2 (germline): SQVTM, ANQGSEA. The CDR3 sequence is CMVAPNRGQETQYF. In DNA, the CDR3 is TGCATGGTTGCCCCGAACCGGGGGCAAGAGACCCAGTACTTC.

This sequence joins TRBV20-1 and TRBJ1-6, with TRBD1 as a possible D gene (6 bases). The CDR3 consists of 16 residues. Trimming shortened V by 3 bases and J by 6 bases, and 18 bases separated the two germline ends. Germline lookup yields CDR1 DFQATT and CDR2 SNEGSKA (reference sequence). Here the CDR3 DNA reads TGCAGTGCTAGTCCGCTCGGACAGATTCTTAATTCACCCCTCCACTTT. Protein: CSASPLGQILNSPLHF.

The CDR3 protein is CASSQVTGGPSYEQYF. CDR3 sequence (DNA): TGTGCCAGCAGCCAAGTAACGGGGGGCCCCTCCTACGAGCAGTACTTC. This chain uses TRBV4-2 with TRBJ2-7; possibly TRBD2 for D (7 bases). CDR1 and CDR2 from the germline V gene are LGHNA and YNFKEQ. The CDR3 consists of 16 residues. Trimming shortened V by 1 base and J by 0 bases, and 13 bases separated the two germline ends.

This clonotype was recorded once. The chain links TRBV5-5 to TRBJ2-2; D might be TRBD1 (6 bases). CDR3 size: 15 residues. CDR1 is SGHKS, CDR2 YYEKEE, per germline (reference sequence). Trimming removed 3 bases from V and 7 bases from J, with 16 bases in between. The DNA for the CDR3 is TGTGCCAGCAGCTCCCCCGTACAGGGTAGCGGGGAGCTGTTTTTT. It yields the protein CASSSPVQGSGELFF.

Note on this clonotype: A read error may produce the germline difference seen at one junction end. The chain recombines TRBV25-1 with TRBJ2-6; TRBD1 or TRBD2 may be the D gene (5 bases each). CDR1 is MGHDK and CDR2 is SYGVNS in the germline V gene. The CDR3 runs to 18 residues. The CDR3 spells CASSPLTAVYSGANVPTF. Written as DNA, the CDR3 is TGTGCCAGCAGTCCCCTGACAGCGGTCTACTCTGGGGCCAACGTCCCGACTTTC.

V and J are TRBV27 and TRBJ2-1, with D tentatively TRBD2 (5 bases). The CDR3 covers 16 residues. Germline values: CDR1 MNHEY, CDR2 SMNVEV (reference sequence). V was clipped by 0 bases and J by 0 bases, with 9 bases between them. The DNA of the CDR3 is TGTGCCAGCAGTTTATCTTCGGGGAGCTCCTACAATGAGCAGTTCTTC. Residues: CASSLSSGSSYNEQFF.

This chain joins TRBV7-2 and TRBJ1-1, with TRBD1 matching over 11 bases. Germline V gene lookup returns CDR1 SGHTA and CDR2 FQGNSA. The CDR3 runs to 14 residues. The V and J ends lost 5 bases and 11 bases, in that order; junction bases with no gene match: 10. DNA of the CDR3: TGTGCCAGCAGCCGGAGGACAGGGGGCACGGGGGCTTTCTTT. As protein: CASSRRTGGTGAFF.

The chain uses TRBV27 and TRBJ2-4; 10 bases align to TRBD2. Germline values: CDR1 MNHEY, CDR2 SMNVEV (reference sequence). J was trimmed by 10 bases and V by 5 bases; bases with no gene match: 11. The CDR3 loop spans 15 amino acids. The CDR3 region is CASSPRTSGYTIQYF. Here the CDR3 DNA reads TGTGCCAGCAGTCCACGGACTAGCGGATATACTATTCAGTACTTC.

This chain links TRBV12-3 or TRBV12-4 with TRBJ2-1; D is ambiguous. This CDR3 has 15 residues. The ends were cut back, 1 base at V and 0 bases at J, with 7 bases in the middle. CDR3 nucleotide sequence: TGTGCCAGCAGTTTAGAGGATCCCTCCTACAATGAGCAGTTCTTC. Protein: CASSLEDPSYNEQFF.

This chain connects TRBV6-1 to TRBJ2-7; 11 nucleotides line up with TRBD2. Losses at the gene ends were 8 bases for V and 6 bases for J; bases not matched to a gene: 3. The CDR3 spans 12 residues. From germline, CDR1 is MNHNS and CDR2 SASEGT. The CDR3 is CASQLAGVEQYF. The CDR3, as DNA: TGTGCCAGCCAACTAGCGGGAGTCGAGCAGTACTTC.

The sample holds one count of this clonotype. This chain links TRBV6-1 with TRBJ2-2, with 7 bases that match TRBD1. This CDR3 spans 14 amino acids. Germline V gives CDR1 MNHNS, CDR2 SASEGT. Unmatched junction bases numbered 5, after V lost 10 bases and J lost 0 bases. The CDR3 here is CAIDRATNTGELFF. In DNA, the CDR3 is TGTGCCATTGACAGGGCAACGAACACCGGGGAGCTGTTTTTT.

The chain employs TRBV6-5 and TRBJ2-2; TRBD1 or TRBD2 may be the D gene (6 bases each). V lost 4 bases and J 3 bases, leaving 15 bases between the germline ends. Germline V gene sequence: CDR1 MNHEY, CDR2 SVGAGI. The length of the CDR3 is 16 residues. Here the CDR3 reads CASSSQRGAHTGELFF. CDR3 bases: TGTGCCAGCAGTTCGCAAAGGGGGGCTCACACCGGGGAGCTGTTTTTT.

This chain uses TRBV6-6 with TRBJ1-1; a possible D gene is TRBD1 (5 bases). Germline V gene data show CDR1 as MNHNY and CDR2 as SVGAGI (reference sequence). This CDR3 is 14 amino acids long. V was shortened by 2 bases and J by 4 bases, with 11 bases between the two germline ends. The CDR3 is CASSYGGGTTEAFF. The DNA for the CDR3 is TGTGCCAGCAGTTACGGGGGGGGAACCACTGAAGCTTTCTTT.

This clonotype showed up just a few times. The rearrangement uses TRBV9 and TRBJ2-3; the match to TRBD2 covers 7 bases. Germline CDR1 SGDLS, CDR2 YYNGEE. Germline trimming cut 1 base from V and 0 bases from J; bases unmatched to any gene: 2. There are 15 residues in the CDR3. This chain's CDR3 is CASSVLSGSTDTQYF. The CDR3, as DNA: TGTGCCAGCAGCGTACTTAGCGGGAGCACAGATACGCAGTATTTT.

Only one count was recorded for this clonotype. CDR3 loop: CASGRTSGASTDTQYF. The CDR3 DNA sequence: TGTGCCAGCGGGCGGACTAGCGGGGCTAGCACAGATACGCAGTATTTT. This chain links TRBV6-1 with TRBJ2-3, with 12 bases fitting TRBD2. This CDR3 is built from 16 residues. The germline CDR1 and CDR2 sequences are MNHNS and SASEGT. The V and J ends lost 8 bases and 0 bases, in that order; junction bases with no gene match: 6.

This clonotype was picked up a small number of times. The chain couples TRBV12-3 or TRBV12-4 to TRBJ2-7; TRBD1 matches at 8 bases. J gave up 3 bases and V 3 bases, and 7 bases lay outside the gene matches. The CDR3 is 15 residues long. CDR3 protein: CASSFDPTGDYEQYF. The DNA for the CDR3 is TGTGCCAGCAGTTTCGACCCGACAGGGGACTACGAGCAGTACTTC.

This clonotype was seen only a few times. This rearrangement joins TRBV29-1 to TRBJ2-3, with D unresolved. Germline loops: CDR1 SQVTM, CDR2 ANQGSEA. V lost 0 bases to trimming and J lost 9 bases, with 10 bases between them. The CDR3 is 12 residues long. The DNA of the CDR3 is TGCAGCGTTGAAGATCTTGGTAGGACGCAGTATTTT. As protein: CSVEDLGRTQYF.

This sequence joins TRBV3-1 and TRBJ1-2; D is unresolved. The ends were cut back, 4 bases at V and 2 bases at J, with 11 bases in the middle. CDR3 length: 14 residues. CDR1 is LGHDT and CDR2 is YNNKEL in the germline V gene (reference sequence). For the CDR3, the DNA is TGTGCCAGCAGCCCCGAAGAGAGGAACTATGGCTACACCTTC. Protein: CASSPEERNYGYTF.

The chain carries TRBV25-1 and TRBJ2-1; D may be TRBD1 or TRBD2 (5 bases each). The CDR3 length is 15 residues. Trimming removed 4 bases at V and 0 bases at J, with 10 bases between. CDR1 is MGHDK, CDR2 SYGVNS, per germline. The CDR3 region is CASSVGEYSYNEQFF. The CDR3 coding sequence is TGTGCCAGCAGTGTGGGGGAGTACTCCTACAATGAGCAGTTCTTC.

The gene calls are TRBV7-9 and TRBJ2-5, with 12 bases lining up with TRBD2. Per germline, CDR1 SEHNR and CDR2 FQNEAQ (reference sequence). With 0 bases clipped from V and 5 bases from J, the junction kept 10 bases outside the gene matches. The length of the CDR3 is 18 residues. The CDR3 nucleotides are TGTGCCAGCAGCTTAGCGACCGGCCGGACTAGCGGGAAGGAGACCCAGTACTTC. This codes for CASSLATGRTSGKETQYF.

The chain uses TRBV20-1 and TRBJ2-3, with 8 positions matching TRBD2. The CDR3 runs 13 residues. Losses at the gene ends were 6 bases for V and 5 bases for J; bases not matched to a gene: 7. Germline assignment: CDR1 DFQATT and CDR2 SNEGSKA (reference sequence). The CDR3 nucleotides are TGCAGTGCCCCCCTCGGGGGGGGAGATACGCAGTATTTT. Encoded protein: CSAPLGGGDTQYF.

V and J are TRBV10-3 and TRBJ1-1; 8 bases are shared with TRBD1. The CDR3 consists of 12 residues. The germline V gene has CDR1 ENHRY and CDR2 SYGVKD. Trimming at V came to 9 bases and at J to 0 bases, leaving 0 bases not matched to a gene. CDR3 DNA: TGTGCCATACAGGGGGTGAACACTGAAGCTTTCTTT. Protein product: CAIQGVNTEAFF.

The chain uses TRBV4-2 and TRBJ1-2, with D possibly matching TRBD1 (6 bases). The CDR3 extends over 17 amino acids. CDR1 is LGHNA and CDR2 is YNFKEQ in the germline V gene. V lost 3 bases and J lost 1, with 18 bases in between. The CDR3 bases are TGTGCCAGCAGCCAGGTACGCGAGGCAGGGGATAACTATGGCTACACCTTC. Protein: CASSQVREAGDNYGYTF.

This clonotype came up a few times. This chain connects TRBV5-1 to TRBJ2-1; 12 bases align to TRBD1. Germline V gene lookup returns CDR1 SGHRS and CDR2 YFSETQ. Germline trimming cut 0 bases from V and 6 bases from J; bases unmatched to any gene: 1. The CDR3 is 15 residues long. CDR3 residues: CASSLVGQGANEQFF. As DNA, the CDR3 is TGCGCCAGCAGCTTGGTGGGACAGGGGGCCAATGAGCAGTTCTTC.